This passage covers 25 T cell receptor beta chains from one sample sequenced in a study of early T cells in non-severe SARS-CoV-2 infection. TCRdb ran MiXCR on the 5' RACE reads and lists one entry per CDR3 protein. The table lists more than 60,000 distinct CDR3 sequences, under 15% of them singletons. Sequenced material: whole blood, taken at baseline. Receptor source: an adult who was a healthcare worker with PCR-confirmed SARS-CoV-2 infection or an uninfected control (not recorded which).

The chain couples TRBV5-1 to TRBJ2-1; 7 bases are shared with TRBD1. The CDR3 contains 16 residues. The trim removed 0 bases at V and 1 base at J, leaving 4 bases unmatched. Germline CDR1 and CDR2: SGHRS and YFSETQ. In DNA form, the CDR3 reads TGCGCCAGCAGCTTGGTTTCAGGGGGATCCTACAATGAGCAGTTCTTC. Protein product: CASSLVSGGSYNEQFF.

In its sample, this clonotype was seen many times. CDR3 region: CASSLDWTSVQETQYF. CDR3 in DNA: TGTGCCAGCTCTCTTGACTGGACTAGTGTCCAAGAGACCCAGTACTTC. The chain links TRBV2 to TRBJ2-5; 7 bases are shared with TRBD2. The CDR3 spans 16 residues. The ends lost 8 bases at V and 1 base at J; junction bases unmatched: 13. Germline V CDR1 and CDR2: SNHLY, FYNNEI.

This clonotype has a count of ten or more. The CDR3 DNA sequence: TGTGCCAGCAGCTTAATCGGCGGGAGCCAAGAGACCCAGTACTTC. Translation gives CASSLIGGSQETQYF. The V gene is TRBV7-3, the J gene TRBJ2-5, with 7 bases matching TRBD2. V lost 1 base and J lost 1; bases outside the gene matches: 3. There are 15 residues in the CDR3. Germline-derived CDR1 and CDR2 are SGHTA and FQGTGA.

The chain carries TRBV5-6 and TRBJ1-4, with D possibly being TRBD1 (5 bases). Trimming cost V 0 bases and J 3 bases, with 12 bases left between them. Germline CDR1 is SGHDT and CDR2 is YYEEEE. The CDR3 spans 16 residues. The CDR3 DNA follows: TGTGCCAGCAGCTTGGCGGGGGTGTGGGCTAATGAAAAACTGTTTTTT. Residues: CASSLAGVWANEKLFF.

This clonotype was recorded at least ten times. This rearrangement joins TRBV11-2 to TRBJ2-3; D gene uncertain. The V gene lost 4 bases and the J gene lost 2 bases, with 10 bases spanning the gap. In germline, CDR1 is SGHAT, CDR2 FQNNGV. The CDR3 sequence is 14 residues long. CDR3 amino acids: CASSYDTHTDTQYF. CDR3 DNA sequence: TGTGCCAGCAGCTACGACACCCACACAGATACGCAGTATTTT.

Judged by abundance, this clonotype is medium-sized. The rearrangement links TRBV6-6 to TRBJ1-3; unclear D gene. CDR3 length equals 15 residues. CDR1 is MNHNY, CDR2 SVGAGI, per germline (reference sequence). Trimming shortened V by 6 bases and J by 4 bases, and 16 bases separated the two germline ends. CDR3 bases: TGTGCCAGCAGCTGGACGGCAATGGGGGGAAACACCATATATTTT. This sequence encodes CASSWTAMGGNTIYF.

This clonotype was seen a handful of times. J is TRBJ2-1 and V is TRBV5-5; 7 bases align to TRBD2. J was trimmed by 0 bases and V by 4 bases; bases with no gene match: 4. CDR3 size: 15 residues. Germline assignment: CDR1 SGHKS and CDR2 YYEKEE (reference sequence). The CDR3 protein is CASSPLAVSYNEQFF. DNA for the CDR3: TGTGCCAGCAGCCCTCTAGCGGTCTCCTACAATGAGCAGTTCTTC. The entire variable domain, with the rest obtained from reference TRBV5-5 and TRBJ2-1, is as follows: DAGVTQSPTHLIKTRGQQVTLRCSPISGHKSVSWYQQVLGQGPQFIFQYYEKEERGRGNFPDRFSARQFPNYSSELNVNALLLGDSALYLCASSPLAVSYNEQFFGPGTRLTVL.

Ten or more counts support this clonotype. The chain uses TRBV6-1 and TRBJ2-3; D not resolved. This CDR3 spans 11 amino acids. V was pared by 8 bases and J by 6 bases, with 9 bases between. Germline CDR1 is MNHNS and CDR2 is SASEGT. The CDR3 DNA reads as TGTGCCAGCTTGTATTCGGATACGCAGTATTTT. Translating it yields CASLYSDTQYF.

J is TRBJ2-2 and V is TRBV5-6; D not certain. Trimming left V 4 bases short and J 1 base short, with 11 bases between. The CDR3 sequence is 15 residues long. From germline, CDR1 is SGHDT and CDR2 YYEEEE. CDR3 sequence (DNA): TGTGCCAGCAGCCCCGTTGGCCAGAACACCGGGGAGCTGTTTTTT. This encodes CASSPVGQNTGELFF. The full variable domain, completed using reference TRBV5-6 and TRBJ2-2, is DAGVTQSPTHLIKTRGQQVTLRCSPKSGHDTVSWYQQALGQGPQFIFQYYEEEERQRGNFPDRFSGHQFPNYSSELNVNALLLGDSALYLCASSPVGQNTGELFFGEGSRLTVL.

The CDR3 protein is CASSVGRNNYGYTF. The DNA of the CDR3 is TGTGCCAGCAGCGTGGGAAGGAATAACTATGGCTACACCTTC. The chain recombines TRBV9 with TRBJ1-2; D gene unclear. The CDR3 totals 14 residues. Trimming cost V 2 bases and J 1 base, with 9 bases left between them. The germline gives CDR1 SGDLS, CDR2 YYNGEE.

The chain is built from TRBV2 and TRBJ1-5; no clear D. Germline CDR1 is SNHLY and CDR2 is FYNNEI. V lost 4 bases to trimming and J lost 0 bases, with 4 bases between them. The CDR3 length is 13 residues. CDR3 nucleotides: TGTGCCAGCAGTGTCGATAGCAATCAGCCCCAGCATTTT. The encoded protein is CASSVDSNQPQHF.

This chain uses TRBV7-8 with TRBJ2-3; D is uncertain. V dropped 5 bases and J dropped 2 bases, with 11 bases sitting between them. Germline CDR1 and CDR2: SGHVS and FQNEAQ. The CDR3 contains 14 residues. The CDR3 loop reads CASSLLGYTDTQYF. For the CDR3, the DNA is TGTGCCAGCAGCCTCTTGGGATACACAGATACGCAGTATTTT. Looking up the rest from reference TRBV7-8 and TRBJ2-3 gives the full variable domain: GAGVSQSPRYKVAKRGQDVALRCDPISGHVSLFWYQQALGQGPEFLTYFQNEAQLDKSGLPSDRFFAERPEGSVSTLKIQRTQQEDSAVYLCASSLLGYTDTQYFGPGTRLTVL.

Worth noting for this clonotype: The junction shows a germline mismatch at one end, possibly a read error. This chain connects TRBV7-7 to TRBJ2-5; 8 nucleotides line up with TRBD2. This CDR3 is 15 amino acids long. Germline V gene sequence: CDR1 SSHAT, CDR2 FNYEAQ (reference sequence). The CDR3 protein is CASSPSIPGGETQYF. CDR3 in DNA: TGTGCTAGCAGCCCCTCGATCCCGGGGGGGGAGACCCAGTACTTC.

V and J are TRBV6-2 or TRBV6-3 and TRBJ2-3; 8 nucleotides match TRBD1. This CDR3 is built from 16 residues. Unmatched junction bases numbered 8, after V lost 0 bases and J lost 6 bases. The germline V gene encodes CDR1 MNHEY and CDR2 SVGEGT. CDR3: CASSYSGTGSRDTQYF. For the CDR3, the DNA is TGTGCCAGCAGTTACTCCGGGACAGGATCGAGGGATACGCAGTATTTT.

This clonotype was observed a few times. The CDR3 nucleotides read TGTGCCAGCAGTTTTGGCGGAGAAGAGGGAGAAAAACTGTTTTTT. Amino acid sequence: CASSFGGEEGEKLFF. The chain uses TRBV28 and TRBJ1-4; D ambiguous. The length of the CDR3 is 15 residues. The V end lost 3 bases, the J end lost 8 bases, and 16 bases lay between the germline ends. Germline CDR1 is MDHEN and CDR2 is SYDVKM.

In DNA form, the CDR3 reads TGTGCCAGCAGTTACTCGAGGGGGAACTCTGGGGCCAACGTCCTGACTTTC. It codes for CASSYSRGNSGANVLTF. The chain combines TRBV6-2 or TRBV6-3 with TRBJ2-6; weak D call: TRBD1 (6 bases). V shed 0 bases and J shed 0 bases, with 9 bases lying between them. The CDR3 consists of 17 residues. Germline V CDR1 and CDR2: MNHEY, SVGEGT.

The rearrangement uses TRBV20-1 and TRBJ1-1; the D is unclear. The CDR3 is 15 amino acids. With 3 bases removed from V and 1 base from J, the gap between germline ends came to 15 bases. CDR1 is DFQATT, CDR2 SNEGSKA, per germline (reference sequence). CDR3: CSARGPWGSNTEAFF. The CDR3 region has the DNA TGCAGTGCTAGGGGCCCATGGGGATCGAACACTGAAGCTTTCTTT.

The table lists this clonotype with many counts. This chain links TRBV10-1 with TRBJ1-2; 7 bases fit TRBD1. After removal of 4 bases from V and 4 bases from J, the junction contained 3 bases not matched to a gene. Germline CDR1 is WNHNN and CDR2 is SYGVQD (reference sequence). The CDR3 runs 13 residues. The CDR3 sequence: CASSVTGSYGYTF. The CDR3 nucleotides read TGCGCCAGCAGTGTGACAGGGTCCTATGGCTACACCTTC.

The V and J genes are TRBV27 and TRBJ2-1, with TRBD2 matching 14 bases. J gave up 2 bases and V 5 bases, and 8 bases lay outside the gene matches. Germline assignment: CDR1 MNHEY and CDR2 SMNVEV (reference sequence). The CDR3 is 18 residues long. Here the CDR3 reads CASSPRTSGGLPYNEQFF. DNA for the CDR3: TGTGCCAGCAGTCCCAGGACTAGCGGGGGGCTGCCCTACAATGAGCAGTTCTTC.

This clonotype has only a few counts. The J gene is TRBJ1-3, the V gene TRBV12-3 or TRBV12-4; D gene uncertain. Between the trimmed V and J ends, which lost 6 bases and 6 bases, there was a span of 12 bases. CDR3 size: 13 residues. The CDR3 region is CASRRVSSNTIYF. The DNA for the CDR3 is TGTGCCAGCAGAAGGGTCAGTTCAAACACCATATATTTT.

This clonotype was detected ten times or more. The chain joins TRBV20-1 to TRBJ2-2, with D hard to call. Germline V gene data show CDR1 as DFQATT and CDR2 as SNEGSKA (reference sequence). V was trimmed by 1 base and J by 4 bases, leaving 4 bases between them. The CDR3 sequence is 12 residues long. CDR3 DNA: TGCAGTGCTAGAGGACCCACCGGGGAGCTGTTTTTT. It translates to CSARGPTGELFF.

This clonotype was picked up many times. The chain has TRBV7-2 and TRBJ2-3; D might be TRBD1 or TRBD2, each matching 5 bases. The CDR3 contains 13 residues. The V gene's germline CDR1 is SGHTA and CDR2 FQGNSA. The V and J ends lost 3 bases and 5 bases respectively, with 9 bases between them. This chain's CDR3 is CASSFDGGDTQYF. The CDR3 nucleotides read TGTGCCAGCAGCTTTGATGGGGGAGATACGCAGTATTTT. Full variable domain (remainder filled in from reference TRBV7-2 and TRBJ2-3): GAGVSQSPSNKVTEKGKDVELRCDPISGHTALYWYRQSLGQGLEFLIYFQGNSAPDKSGLPSDRFSAERTGGSVSTLTIQRTQQEDSAVYLCASSFDGGDTQYFGPGTRLTVL.

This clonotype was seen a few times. The DNA for the CDR3 is TGTGCTTCCACCAGTGGGGCCAGCTCCTACGAGCAGTACTTC. Encoded protein: CASTSGASSYEQYF. The V and J genes are TRBV28 and TRBJ2-7; D perhaps matches TRBD1 (5 bases). Germline CDR1 MDHEN, CDR2 SYDVKM. The CDR3 runs 14 residues.

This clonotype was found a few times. The CDR3 nucleotides read TGTGCCAGCAGTACTCGGGACTCTTGGTACATTCAGTACTTC. It specifies CASSTRDSWYIQYF. V and J are TRBV12-3 or TRBV12-4 and TRBJ2-4, with D maybe TRBD2 (6 bases). The CDR3 spans 14 residues. Trimming cost V 5 bases and J 8 bases, with 16 bases left between them.

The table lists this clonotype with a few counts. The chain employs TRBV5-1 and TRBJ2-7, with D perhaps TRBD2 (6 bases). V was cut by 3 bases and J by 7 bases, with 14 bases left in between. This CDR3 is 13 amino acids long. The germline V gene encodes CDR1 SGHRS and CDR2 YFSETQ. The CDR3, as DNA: TGCGCCAGCAGCTCCGACTGGGCGGGGGAGCAGTACTTC. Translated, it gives CASSSDWAGEQYF.